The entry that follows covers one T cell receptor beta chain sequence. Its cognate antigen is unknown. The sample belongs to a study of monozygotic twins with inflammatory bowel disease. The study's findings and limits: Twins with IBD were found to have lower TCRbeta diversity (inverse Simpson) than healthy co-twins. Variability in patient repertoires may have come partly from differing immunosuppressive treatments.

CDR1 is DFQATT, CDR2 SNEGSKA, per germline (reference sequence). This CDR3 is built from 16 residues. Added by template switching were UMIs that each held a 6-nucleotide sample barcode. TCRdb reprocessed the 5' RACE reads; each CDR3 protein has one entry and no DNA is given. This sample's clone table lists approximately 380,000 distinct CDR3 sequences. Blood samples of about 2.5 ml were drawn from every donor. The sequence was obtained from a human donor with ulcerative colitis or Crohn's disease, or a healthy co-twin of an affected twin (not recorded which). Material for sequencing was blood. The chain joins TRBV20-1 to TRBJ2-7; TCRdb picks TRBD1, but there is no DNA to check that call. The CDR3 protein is CSARPHGQGNPYEQYF.